The 25 T cell receptor beta chains presented below share a single source sample, sequenced in a study of blood T cell repertoires in COVID-19. The table came from immunoSEQ multiplex PCR; TCRdb's copy has only in-frame clones and leaves some out. The sample lists tens of thousands of clones, around 90% occurring once. The sample was peripheral blood. The receptors were sampled from a human donor in a cohort sampled during active COVID-19.

The V gene is TRBV27, the J gene TRBJ2-5; TRBD1 matches at 7 bases. Germline assignment: CDR1 MNHEY and CDR2 SMNVEV (reference sequence). This CDR3 has 13 residues. V shed 4 bases, J shed 4 bases, and the junction held 3 bases outside the gene matches. Here the CDR3 reads CASSSWTGETQYF. The CDR3 DNA follows: TGTGCCAGCAGTTCGTGGACAGGAGAGACCCAGTACTTC.

The J gene is TRBJ2-2, the V gene TRBV6-6, with D tentatively TRBD2 (7 bases). V was pared by 7 bases and J by 2 bases, with 11 bases between. Per the germline V gene, CDR1 is MNHNY and CDR2 is SVGAGI (reference sequence). CDR3 length: 14 amino acids. This chain's CDR3 is CASKRGGNTGELFF. CDR3 in DNA: TGTGCCAGCAAAAGGGGGGGAAACACCGGGGAGCTGTTTTTT.

The rearrangement links TRBV15 to TRBJ2-1; possible D gene TRBD2, 5 bases. This CDR3 is 15 amino acids long. V shed 0 bases and J shed 5 bases, with 11 bases lying between them. CDR1 LNHNV and CDR2 YYDKDF come from the germline V gene (reference sequence). The CDR3 coding sequence is TGTGCCACCAGCAGAGATTTTGCAGCGGACAATGAGCAGTTCTTC. This sequence encodes CATSRDFAADNEQFF.

The rearrangement uses TRBV19 and TRBJ2-3; 11 nucleotides match TRBD2. Looked up from germline, CDR1 is LNHDA and CDR2 is SQIVND (reference sequence). After removal of 5 bases from V and 5 bases from J, the junction contained 6 bases not matched to a gene. The CDR3 is 15 residues long. CDR3 sequence: CASSAGLAVQDTQYF. The CDR3 nucleotides are TGTGCCAGTAGTGCGGGACTAGCGGTACAAGATACGCAGTATTTT.

This chain uses TRBV10-2 with TRBJ1-1; 7 positions match TRBD1. The CDR3 is 13 amino acids. CDR1 WSHSY and CDR2 SAAADI come from the germline V gene. The trim removed 7 bases at V and 3 bases at J, leaving 5 bases unmatched. Here the CDR3 DNA reads TGCGCCAGCACAGACAGGGCCGACACTGAAGCTTTCTTT. Protein sequence: CASTDRADTEAFF.

The rearrangement links TRBV24-1 to TRBJ2-3, with D perhaps matching TRBD2 (5 bases). Deletions cut 7 bases from V and 2 bases from J, with 9 bases between. Germline V gene sequence: CDR1 KGHDR, CDR2 SFDVKD. The length of the CDR3 is 13 residues. CDR3: CATSGGYTDTQYF. As DNA, the CDR3 is TGTGCCACCAGCGGCGGGTACACAGATACGCAGTATTTT.

The chain couples TRBV3-1 (or the pseudogene TRBV3-2) to TRBJ2-2; D unclear. This CDR3 comprises 13 residues. The germline V and J ends were trimmed by 2 bases and 6 bases, with 7 bases remaining between them. CDR1 and CDR2 from the germline V gene are LGHDT and YNNKEL (reference sequence). In DNA, the CDR3 is TGTGCCAGCAGCCAAACTATCTCCGGGGAGCTGTTTTTT. Protein: CASSQTISGELFF.

CDR3 nucleotide sequence: TGTGCCAGCAGCCAAGATGTGGCTAGCGCTGAAGCTTTCTTT. Translation: CASSQDVASAEAFF. The chain links TRBV3-1 (or the pseudogene TRBV3-2) to TRBJ1-1; D is unresolved. The CDR3 covers 14 residues. V lost 0 bases and J lost 6, with 11 bases in between. Germline CDR1 and CDR2: LGHDT and YNNKEL (reference sequence).

The chain has TRBV6-5 and TRBJ1-1; tentatively, D is TRBD1 (5 bases). V dropped 6 bases and J dropped 2 bases, with 10 bases sitting between them. In germline, CDR1 is MNHEY, CDR2 SVGAGI. The CDR3 loop spans 13 amino acids. The CDR3 loop reads CASSPGRNTEAFF. The CDR3 region has the DNA TGTGCCAGCAGCCCAGGGCGAAACACTGAAGCTTTCTTT.

V is TRBV9 and J is TRBJ2-1; a possible D gene is TRBD1 (5 bases). The CDR3 has 15 residues. V shed 3 bases and J shed 2 bases, with 12 bases lying between them. CDR1 and CDR2 from the germline V gene are SGDLS and YYNGEE. This CDR3 is CASSALGATYNEQFF. DNA of the CDR3: TGTGCCAGCAGCGCCTTAGGGGCTACCTACAATGAGCAGTTCTTC.

This chain connects TRBV19 to TRBJ2-2; D is perhaps TRBD2 (6 bases). V lost 7 bases and J 0 bases, leaving 15 bases between the germline ends. The CDR3 is 16 amino acids. Per the germline V gene, CDR1 is LNHDA and CDR2 is SQIVND (reference sequence). As DNA, the CDR3 is TGTGCCAGTACCAAATCGACTAGGTCGAACACCGGGGAGCTGTTTTTT. This codes for CASTKSTRSNTGELFF.

The V call is TRBV7-3, the J call TRBJ1-6; D gene uncertain. CDR1 is SGHTA and CDR2 is FQGTGA in the germline V gene. The V end was cut by 3 bases, the J end by 4 bases, with 10 bases between. The CDR3 contains 15 residues. This CDR3 reads CASSFRRDYNSPLHF. CDR3 bases: TGTGCCAGCAGCTTCAGACGGGATTATAATTCACCCCTCCACTTT.

The gene calls are TRBV5-4 and TRBJ1-1; tentative D call: TRBD1 (5 bases). The CDR3 runs 14 residues. Germline lookup yields CDR1 SGHNT and CDR2 YYREEE (reference sequence). V shed 4 bases and J shed 0 bases, with 10 bases lying between them. This CDR3 reads CASSPRGVNTEAFF. For the CDR3, the DNA is TGTGCCAGCAGCCCTAGGGGCGTGAACACTGAAGCTTTCTTT.

The chain carries TRBV19 and TRBJ2-5; the D gene is possibly TRBD1 (5 bases). The V end lost 4 bases, the J end lost 1 base, and 13 bases lay between the germline ends. CDR1 LNHDA and CDR2 SQIVND come from the germline V gene (reference sequence). This CDR3 spans 15 amino acids. CDR3 region: CASSTQPGFQETQYF. Written as DNA, the CDR3 is TGTGCCAGTAGTACTCAGCCAGGGTTCCAAGAGACCCAGTACTTC.

This clone was counted a few times. This chain uses TRBV20-1 with TRBJ1-2; D uncertain. The CDR3 runs 11 residues. The germline V gene has CDR1 DFQATT and CDR2 SNEGSKA (reference sequence). Trimming cost V 0 bases and J 9 bases, with 8 bases left between them. This CDR3 is CSARDFDSYTF. The CDR3 DNA reads TGCAGTGCTAGAGATTTTGACAGCTACACCTTC.

V gene TRBV28 combines with J gene TRBJ2-3, with 8 bases that match TRBD2. The CDR3 is made up of 14 amino acids. Per the germline V gene, CDR1 is MDHEN and CDR2 is SYDVKM. J was trimmed by 4 bases and V by 7 bases; bases with no gene match: 7. DNA for the CDR3: TGTGCCAGCAAGCAAGCGGGGGCGGCAGATACGCAGTATTTT. This encodes CASKQAGAADTQYF.

The table lists this clone with a few counts. V gene TRBV10-2 combines with J gene TRBJ2-5; tentative D call: TRBD2 (6 bases). Germline V gene data show CDR1 as WSHSY and CDR2 as SAAADI. V was cut by 1 base and J by 5 bases, with 14 bases left in between. The CDR3 is 15 amino acids. CDR3 coding DNA: TGCGCCAGCAGTGAGTGGGCGGGGATCCGTGAGACCCAGTACTTC. This encodes CASSEWAGIRETQYF.

The chain is built from TRBV2 and TRBJ2-1, with TRBD2 identical over 10 bases. CDR1 and CDR2 (germline): SNHLY, FYNNEI. The ends lost 4 bases at V and 6 bases at J; junction bases unmatched: 9. CDR3 length: 16 residues. Here the CDR3 DNA reads TGTGCCAGCAGTGTGGGCCCTAGCGGGGGATTCAATGAGCAGTTCTTC. Protein: CASSVGPSGGFNEQFF.

The V gene is TRBV3-1 (or the pseudogene TRBV3-2), the J gene TRBJ1-2, with a tentative D call TRBD1 (5 bases). In germline, CDR1 is LGHDT, CDR2 YNNKEL (reference sequence). Trimming cost V 0 bases and J 8 bases, with 13 bases left between them. CDR3 size: 14 residues. The CDR3 spells CASSQDLGGSGYTF. The CDR3 coding sequence is TGTGCCAGCAGCCAAGATCTCGGGGGGAGCGGCTACACCTTC.

The chain links TRBV28 to TRBJ1-5; 7 bases fit TRBD1. V gave up 5 bases and J gave up 4 bases; unmatched junction bases: 8. CDR1 and CDR2 from the germline V gene are MDHEN and SYDVKM. CDR3 length: 15 amino acids. CDR3: CASSPPDRANQPQHF. DNA for the CDR3: TGTGCCAGCAGTCCGCCCGACAGGGCTAATCAGCCCCAGCATTTT.

V usage is TRBV7-9 and J usage is TRBJ1-4, with D hard to call. CDR1 is SEHNR and CDR2 is FQNEAQ in the germline V gene (reference sequence). V gave up 5 bases and J gave up 8 bases, with 15 bases separating them. This CDR3 comprises 14 residues. In DNA, the CDR3 is TGTGCCAGCAGCCCCCCCGGGGTCCGCGAAAAACTGTTTTTT. Amino acid sequence: CASSPPGVREKLFF.

The chain couples TRBV19 to TRBJ2-2; D is unclear. V was cut by 9 bases and J by 6 bases, with 11 bases left in between. The germline V gene has CDR1 LNHDA and CDR2 SQIVND (reference sequence). The CDR3 is made up of 12 amino acids. This CDR3 reads CASLNRAGELFF. In DNA, the CDR3 is TGTGCCAGCCTCAACCGGGCCGGGGAGCTGTTTTTT. The whole variable domain, remainder taken from reference TRBV19 and TRBJ2-2, is DGGITQSPKYLFRKEGQNVTLSCEQNLNHDAMYWYRQDPGQGLRLIYYSQIVNDFQKGDIAEGYSVSREKKESFPLTVTSAQKNPTAFYLCASLNRAGELFFGEGSRLTVL.

J is TRBJ1-5 and V is TRBV6-2 or TRBV6-3, with D maybe TRBD1 (6 bases). The V gene's germline CDR1 is MNHEY and CDR2 SVGEGT. V lost 6 bases and J lost 0, with 12 bases in between. The CDR3 has 15 amino acids. The CDR3 region is CASSPGQISNQPQHF. CDR3 nucleotide sequence: TGTGCCAGCAGCCCCGGACAGATTAGCAATCAGCCCCAGCATTTT.

The chain has TRBV5-4 and TRBJ1-1; possibly TRBD1 for D (5 bases). The V gene lost 0 bases and the J gene lost 1 base, with 10 bases spanning the gap. Germline values: CDR1 SGHNT, CDR2 YYREEE (reference sequence). The CDR3 spans 15 residues. CDR3 nucleotides: TGTGCCAGCAGCTTGGCTGGAGGGACGAACACTGAAGCTTTCTTT. This gives the protein CASSLAGGTNTEAFF.

The rearrangement joins TRBV6-2 or TRBV6-3 to TRBJ2-5, with 8 positions matching TRBD2. Germline-derived CDR1 and CDR2 are MNHEY and SVGEGT. The trim removed 0 bases at V and 1 base at J, leaving 7 bases unmatched. This CDR3 has 17 residues. The CDR3 reads CASSYSFKAGVQETQYF. The CDR3 coding sequence is TGTGCCAGCAGTTACTCGTTCAAAGCGGGGGTCCAAGAGACCCAGTACTTC.